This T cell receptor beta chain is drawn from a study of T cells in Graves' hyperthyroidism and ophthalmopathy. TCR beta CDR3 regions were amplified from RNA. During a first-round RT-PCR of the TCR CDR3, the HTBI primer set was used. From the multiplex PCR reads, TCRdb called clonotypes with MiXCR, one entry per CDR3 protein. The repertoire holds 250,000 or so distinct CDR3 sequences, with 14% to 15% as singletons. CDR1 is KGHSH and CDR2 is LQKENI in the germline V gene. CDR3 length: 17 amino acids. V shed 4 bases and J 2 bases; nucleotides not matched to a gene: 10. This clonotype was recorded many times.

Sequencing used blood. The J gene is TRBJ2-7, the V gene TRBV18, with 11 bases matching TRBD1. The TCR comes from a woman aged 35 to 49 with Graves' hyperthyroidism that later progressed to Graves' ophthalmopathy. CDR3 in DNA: TGTGCCAGCTCACTCCGGCAGGGACAGGGGGTCACCTACGAGCAGTACTTC. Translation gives CASSLRQGQGVTYEQYF.